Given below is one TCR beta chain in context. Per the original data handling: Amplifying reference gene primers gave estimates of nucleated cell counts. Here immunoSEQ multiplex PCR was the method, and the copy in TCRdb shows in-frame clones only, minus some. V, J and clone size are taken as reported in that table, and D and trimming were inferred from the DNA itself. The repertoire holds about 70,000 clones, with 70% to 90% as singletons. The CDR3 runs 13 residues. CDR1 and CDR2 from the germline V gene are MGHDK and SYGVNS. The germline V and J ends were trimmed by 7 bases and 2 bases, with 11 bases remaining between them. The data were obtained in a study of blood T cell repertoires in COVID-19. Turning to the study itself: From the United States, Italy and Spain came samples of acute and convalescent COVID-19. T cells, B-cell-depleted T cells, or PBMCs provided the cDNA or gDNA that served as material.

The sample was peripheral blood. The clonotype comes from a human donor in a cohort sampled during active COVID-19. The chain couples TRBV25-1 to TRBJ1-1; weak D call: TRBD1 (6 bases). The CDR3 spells CASIRTENTEAFF. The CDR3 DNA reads TGTGCCAGCATTAGGACAGAAAACACTGAAGCTTTCTTT.